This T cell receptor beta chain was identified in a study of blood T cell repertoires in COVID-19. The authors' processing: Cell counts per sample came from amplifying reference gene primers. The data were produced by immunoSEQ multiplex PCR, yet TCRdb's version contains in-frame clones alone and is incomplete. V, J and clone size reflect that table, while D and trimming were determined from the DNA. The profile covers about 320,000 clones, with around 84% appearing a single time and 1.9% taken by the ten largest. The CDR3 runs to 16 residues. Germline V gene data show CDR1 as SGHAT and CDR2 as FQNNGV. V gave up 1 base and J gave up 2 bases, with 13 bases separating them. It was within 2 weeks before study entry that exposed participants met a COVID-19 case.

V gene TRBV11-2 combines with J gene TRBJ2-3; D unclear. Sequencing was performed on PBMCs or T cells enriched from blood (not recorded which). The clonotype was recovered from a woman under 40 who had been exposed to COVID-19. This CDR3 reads CASSLVLAGYTDTQYF. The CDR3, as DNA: TGTGCCAGCAGCTTAGTTCTGGCAGGTTACACAGATACGCAGTATTTT.